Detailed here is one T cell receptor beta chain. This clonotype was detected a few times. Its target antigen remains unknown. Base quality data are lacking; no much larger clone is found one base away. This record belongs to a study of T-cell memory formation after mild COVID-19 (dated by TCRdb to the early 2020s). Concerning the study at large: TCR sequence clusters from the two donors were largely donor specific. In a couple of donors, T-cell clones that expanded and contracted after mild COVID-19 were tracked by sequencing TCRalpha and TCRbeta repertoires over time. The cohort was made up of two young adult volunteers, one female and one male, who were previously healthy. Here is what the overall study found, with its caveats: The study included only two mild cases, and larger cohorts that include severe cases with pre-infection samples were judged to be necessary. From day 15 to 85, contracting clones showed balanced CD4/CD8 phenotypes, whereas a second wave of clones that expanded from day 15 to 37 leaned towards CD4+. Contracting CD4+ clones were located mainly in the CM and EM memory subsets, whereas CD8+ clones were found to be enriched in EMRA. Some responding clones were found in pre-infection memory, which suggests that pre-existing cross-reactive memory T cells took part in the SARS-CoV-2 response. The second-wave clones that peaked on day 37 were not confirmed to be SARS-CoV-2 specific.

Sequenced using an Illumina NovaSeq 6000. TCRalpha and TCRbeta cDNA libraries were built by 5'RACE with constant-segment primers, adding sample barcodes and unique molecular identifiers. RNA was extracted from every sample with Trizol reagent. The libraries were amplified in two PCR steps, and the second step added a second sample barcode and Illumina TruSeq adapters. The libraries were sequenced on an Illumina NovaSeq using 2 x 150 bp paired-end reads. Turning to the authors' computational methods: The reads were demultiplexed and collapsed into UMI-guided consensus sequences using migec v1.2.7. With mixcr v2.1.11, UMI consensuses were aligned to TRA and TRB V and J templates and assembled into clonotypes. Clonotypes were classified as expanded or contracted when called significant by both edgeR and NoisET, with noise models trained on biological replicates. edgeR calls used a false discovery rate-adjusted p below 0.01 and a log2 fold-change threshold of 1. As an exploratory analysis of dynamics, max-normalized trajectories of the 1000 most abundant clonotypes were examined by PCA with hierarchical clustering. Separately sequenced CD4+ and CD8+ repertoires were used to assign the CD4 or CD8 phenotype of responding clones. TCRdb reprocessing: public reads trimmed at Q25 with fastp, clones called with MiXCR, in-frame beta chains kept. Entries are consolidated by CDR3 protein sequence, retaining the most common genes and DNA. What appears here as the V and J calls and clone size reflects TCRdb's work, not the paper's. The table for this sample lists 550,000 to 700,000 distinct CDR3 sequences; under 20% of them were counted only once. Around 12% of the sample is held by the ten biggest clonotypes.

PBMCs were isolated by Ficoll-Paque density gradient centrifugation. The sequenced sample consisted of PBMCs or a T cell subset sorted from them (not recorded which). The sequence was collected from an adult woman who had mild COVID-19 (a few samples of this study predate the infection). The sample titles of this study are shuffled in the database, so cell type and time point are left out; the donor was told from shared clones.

The DNA sequence is TGTGCCAGCAGTGAGCGGGGGTTAGAGACCCAGTACTTC. It is translated as CASSERGLETQYF. The rearrangement joined TRBV6-1 to TRBJ2-5, and TRBD2 matches 7 of the central bases. V loses 3 bases at its end and J loses 4 bases; junction bases beyond the gene matches: 2. CDR1 is given as MNHNS and CDR2 as SASEGT, both from the germline V gene. The CDR3 covers 13 residues, taking in both the cysteine and the phenylalanine. The only DNA kept is the CDR3, 39 bases in frame from the first base.